The rows below give T cell receptor beta chains drawn from one sample of a study of blood T cells in healthy people across ages. In TCRdb, the 5' RACE reads were re-called with MiXCR into one record per CDR3 protein. This table has about 1,400,000 distinct CDR3 sequences, approximately 38% appearing once. Sequencing used blood. The receptors come from a young woman in good health. Both conserved end residues are part of each CDR3. The D gene is left open where the match is weak. Clone sizes are given selectively: once, few, many, or a class where the clone is expanded.

d_gene | abundance | j_gene | len | v_gene | CDR3aa | CDR3nt
. | . | TRBJ1-5 | 14 | TRBV30 | CAWSVTGDGQPQHF | TGTGCCTGGAGTGTAACGGGGGATGGGCAGCCCCAGCATTTT
. | many | TRBJ1-6 | 16 | TRBV12-3/TRBV12-4 | CASSLQGSSYNSPLHF | TGTGCCAGCAGCCTGCAGGGGAGCTCCTATAATTCACCCCTCCACTTT
. | . | TRBJ2-5 | 15 | TRBV6-1 | CASSEDDQGRETQYF | TGTGCCAGCAGTGAAGATGACCAGGGCCGAGAGACCCAGTACTTC
. | few | TRBJ2-7 | 14 | TRBV6-6 | CASGGAGGADEQYF | TGTGCCAGTGGGGGGGCGGGCGGCGCGGACGAGCAGTACTTC
. | . | TRBJ2-5 | 13 | TRBV21-1 | CASSGARAVRQYF | TGTGCCAGCAGCGGGGCCCGCGCGGTGAGGCAGTACTTC
. | few | TRBJ2-3 | 14 | TRBV20-1 | CSARPITSTDTQYF | TGCAGTGCTAGACCGATCACTAGCACAGATACGCAGTATTTT
. | . | TRBJ2-3 | 15 | TRBV30 | CAWSVRSEGTDTQYF | TGTGCCTGGAGTGTACGGAGCGAGGGCACAGATACGCAGTATTTT
TRBD2 | few | TRBJ2-3 | 14 | TRBV6-2/TRBV6-3 | CASSPGSGEDTQYF | TGTGCCAGCAGTCCCGGCAGCGGGGAAGATACGCAGTATTTT
. | . | TRBJ2-7 | 14 | TRBV4-1 | CASSQISGPYEQYF | TGCGCCAGCAGCCAGATTAGCGGTCCCTACGAGCAGTACTTC
. | . | TRBJ2-1 | 12 | TRBV3-1 | CASSQTGNEQFF | TGTGCCAGCAGCCAAACAGGGAATGAGCAGTTCTTC
TRBD1 | few | TRBJ1-1 | 15 | TRBV7-2 | CASSLASTGGTEAFF | TGTGCCAGCAGCTTAGCCTCTACAGGGGGCACTGAAGCTTTCTTT
TRBD1 | . | TRBJ2-7 | 15 | TRBV6-2/TRBV6-3 | CASSGPGQWGFEQYF | TGTGCCAGCAGTGGGCCGGGACAGTGGGGCTTCGAGCAGTACTTC
. | . | TRBJ2-1 | 16 | TRBV11-2 | CASSPPGAGIYTEQFF | TGTGCCAGCAGCCCCCCCGGGGCAGGGATATACACTGAGCAGTTCTTC
. | . | TRBJ2-7 | 14 | TRBV19 | CATKTAGPGYEQYF | TGTGCCACTAAAACCGCAGGTCCCGGCTACGAGCAGTACTTC
. | . | TRBJ2-1 | 12 | TRBV5-1 | CTSSLGRNEQFF | TGCACCAGCAGCTTGGGTCGTAATGAGCAGTTCTTC
TRBD2 | . | TRBJ2-2 | 14 | TRBV6-1 | CASNPGGASGELFF | TGTGCCAGCAACCCCGGGGGGGCCTCCGGGGAGCTGTTTTTT
. | . | TRBJ1-1 | 16 | TRBV20-1 | CSARIIVGSMNTEAFF | TGCAGTGCTAGAATAATAGTGGGCAGTATGAACACTGAAGCTTTCTTT
. | . | TRBJ2-5 | 17 | TRBV6-6 | CASSYYRLPGGQETQYF | TGTGCCAGCAGTTACTACAGACTCCCGGGCGGCCAAGAGACCCAGTACTTC
. | . | TRBJ1-5 | 16 | TRBV6-5 | CASSPTGSGDNQPQHF | TGTGCCAGCAGTCCTACGGGGTCAGGGGATAATCAGCCCCAGCATTTT
. | . | TRBJ1-4 | 14 | TRBV27 | CASSPRTGKFALFF | TGTGCCAGCAGTCCCCGTACAGGGAAATTTGCCCTGTTTTTT
. | . | TRBJ2-1 | 14 | TRBV5-1 | CASSRDNPSNEQFF | TGCGCCAGCAGCCGGGACAACCCGAGCAATGAGCAGTTCTTC
. | . | TRBJ1-5 | 16 | TRBV4-1 | CASSLRARTNNQPQHF | TGCGCCAGCAGCCTAAGAGCAAGGACGAACAATCAGCCCCAGCATTTT
TRBD2 | few | TRBJ2-7 | 14 | TRBV29-1 | CSVLAGGLSYEQYF | TGCAGCGTCTTAGCGGGAGGACTCTCCTACGAGCAGTACTTC
TRBD2 | many | TRBJ2-3 | 12 | TRBV29-1 | CSVLLAADTQYF | TGCAGCGTCTTACTAGCGGCAGATACGCAGTATTTT
TRBD2 | few | TRBJ2-5 | 17 | TRBV9 | CASSVVASGNRQETQYF | TGTGCCAGCAGCGTAGTGGCTAGCGGGAACCGTCAAGAGACCCAGTACTTC
. | . | TRBJ1-1 | 11 | TRBV9 | CASSPYPEAFF | TGTGCCAGCAGCCCGTACCCTGAAGCTTTCTTT
TRBD2 | few | TRBJ2-5 | 15 | TRBV5-6 | CASSLANAGDETQYF | TGTGCCAGCAGCTTGGCCAATGCGGGAGATGAGACCCAGTACTTC
TRBD2 | . | TRBJ2-1 | 15 | TRBV6-5 | CASSYWSLAGAWQFF | TGTGCCAGCAGTTACTGGAGCCTAGCGGGGGCTTGGCAGTTCTTC
TRBD1 | . | TRBJ1-1 | 14 | TRBV28 | CASSLRGSWTEAFF | TGTGCCAGCAGTCTCAGGGGGTCGTGGACTGAAGCTTTCTTT
TRBD1 | . | TRBJ1-5 | 16 | TRBV20-1 | CSALKPGQGIGQPQHF | TGCAGTGCCCTCAAACCGGGACAGGGGATAGGGCAGCCCCAGCATTTT
. | . | TRBJ1-2 | 14 | TRBV28 | CASSSRETNYGYTF | TGTGCCAGCAGTTCTAGGGAAACTAACTATGGCTACACCTTC
. | few | TRBJ2-1 | 14 | TRBV12-3/TRBV12-4 | CASSQFGLNNEQFF | TGTGCCAGCAGCCAGTTCGGCTTGAACAATGAGCAGTTCTTC
. | few | TRBJ2-7 | 10 | TRBV7-9 | CASSSWEQYF | TGTGCCAGCAGCTCTTGGGAGCAGTACTTC
TRBD2 | . | TRBJ2-5 | 17 | TRBV7-2 | CVSSLALAGGLGKTQYF | TGTGTCAGCAGCTTAGCACTAGCGGGGGGGCTAGGGAAGACCCAGTACTTC
TRBD1 | once | TRBJ1-2 | 14 | TRBV10-3 | CATPSTGVNYGYTF | TGTGCCACCCCATCGACAGGGGTAAACTATGGCTACACCTTC
. | . | TRBJ2-7 | 13 | TRBV29-1 | CSARDPVGHEQYF | TGCAGCGCTCGCGACCCTGTGGGTCACGAGCAGTACTTC
. | . | TRBJ2-7 | 14 | TRBV20-1 | CSARTTESSYEQYF | TGCAGTGCCCGAACTACGGAGAGCTCCTACGAGCAGTACTTC
. | . | TRBJ2-5 | 15 | TRBV28 | CASSETEPSQETQYF | TGTGCCAGCAGCGAGACAGAGCCCAGCCAAGAGACCCAGTACTTC
TRBD2 | . | TRBJ2-3 | 16 | TRBV7-2 | CASSLELAGRTDTQYF | TGTGCCAGCAGCCTAGAACTAGCGGGACGCACAGATACGCAGTATTTT
TRBD1 | . | TRBJ2-1 | 20 | TRBV12-3/TRBV12-4 | CASSLRVPTGGFYRNNEQFF | TGTGCCAGCAGTTTAAGGGTCCCGACAGGGGGCTTCTACCGTAACAATGAGCAGTTCTTC
. | many | TRBJ1-5 | 15 | TRBV12-3/TRBV12-4 | CASSLGPYSNQPQHF | TGTGCCAGCAGTTTAGGCCCTTATAGCAATCAGCCCCAGCATTTT
. | . | TRBJ1-3 | 13 | TRBV29-1 | CGVQGRNGNAIYF | TGCGGCGTACAGGGCAGGAATGGAAACGCCATATATTTT
TRBD1 | once | TRBJ1-6 | 15 | TRBV6-1 | CASNRGDSNNSPLHF | TGTGCCAGCAACCGCGGGGACAGTAACAATTCACCCCTCCACTTT
. | . | TRBJ2-3 | 11 | TRBV24-1 | CATSQGDTQYF | TGTGCCACCAGCCAGGGAGATACGCAGTATTTT
TRBD2 | . | TRBJ2-5 | 17 | TRBV20-1 | CSAKTSGRAGPYNEQYF | TGCAGTGCTAAGACTAGCGGGAGGGCCGGACCTTACAATGAGCAGTACTTC
. | . | TRBJ1-2 | 13 | TRBV7-9 | CASTRQANYGYTF | TGTGCCAGCACTCGACAAGCTAACTATGGCTACACCTTC
. | once | TRBJ2-5 | 11 | TRBV6-5 | CASIDREAQYF | TGTGCCAGCATTGACAGGGAGGCTCAGTACTTC
TRBD1 | . | TRBJ2-7 | 14 | TRBV28 | CASSRDRVLGEQYF | TGTGCCAGCAGTCGTGACAGGGTCTTAGGCGAGCAGTACTTC
TRBD2 | . | TRBJ2-5 | 15 | TRBV4-1 | CASSQEDGGATGQYF | TGCGCCAGCAGCCAAGAGGACGGGGGGGCAACGGGGCAGTACTTC
. | . | TRBJ1-1 | 14 | TRBV7-9 | CASSLGGTVEQAFF | TGTGCCAGCAGCTTAGGAGGCACGGTGGAGCAAGCTTTCTTT
. | many | TRBJ2-1 | 15 | TRBV7-3 | CASSEGRSSYNEQFF | TGTGCCAGCAGTGAGGGACGTAGCTCCTACAATGAGCAGTTCTTC
. | . | TRBJ2-7 | 14 | TRBV20-1 | CSARDETRGYEQYF | TGCAGTGCTAGAGATGAGACAAGAGGATACGAGCAGTACTTC
TRBD2 | many | TRBJ2-5 | 15 | TRBV7-2 | CASSSLSGSWETQYF | TGTGCCAGCAGCTCACTTAGCGGGAGCTGGGAGACCCAGTACTTC